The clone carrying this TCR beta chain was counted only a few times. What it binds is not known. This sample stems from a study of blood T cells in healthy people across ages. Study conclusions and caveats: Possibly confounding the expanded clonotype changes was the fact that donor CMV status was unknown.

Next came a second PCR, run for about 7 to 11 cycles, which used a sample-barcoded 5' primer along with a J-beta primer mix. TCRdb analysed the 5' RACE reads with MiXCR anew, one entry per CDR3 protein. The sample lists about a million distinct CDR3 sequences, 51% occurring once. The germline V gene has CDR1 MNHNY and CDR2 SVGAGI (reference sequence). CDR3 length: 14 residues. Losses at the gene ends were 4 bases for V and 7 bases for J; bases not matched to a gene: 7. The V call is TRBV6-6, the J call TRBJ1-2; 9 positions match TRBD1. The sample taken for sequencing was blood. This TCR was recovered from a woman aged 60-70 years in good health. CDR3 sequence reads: CASSCGQGNGGYTF. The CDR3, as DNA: TGTGCCAGCAGTTGCGGACAGGGGAACGGTGGCTACACCTTC.